These T cell receptor beta chains were read from a single sample in a study of blood T cells in healthy people across ages. TCRdb ran MiXCR on the 5' RACE reads and lists one entry per CDR3 protein. There are fewer than 2 million distinct CDR3 sequences in the sample; roughly two fifths occur only once, and more than 20% lies in the top ten. Sequenced: blood. Source of these receptors: a human donor in good health. The CDR3 runs from the conserved cysteine through the conserved F or W. D genes are given only for firm matches. Size is omitted from some rows. Given values are once, few, many or a class for expanded clones.

clone_size,d_call,j_call,v_call,cdr3_aa,cdr3_nt
-,-,TRBJ2-6,TRBV7-3,CASSLMGGGGSPLHFGANVLTF,-
-,-,TRBJ1-2,TRBV20-1,CSVPGLWDGYTF,TGCAGTGTGCCGGGATTGTGGGATGGCTACACCTTC
many,TRBD1,TRBJ1-1,TRBV20-1,CSARDGTGDSTEAFF,TGCAGTGCTAGAGATGGAACAGGGGATAGCACTGAAGCTTTCTTT
-,TRBD1,TRBJ2-1,TRBV5-1,CASSPRTGFGDEQFF,TGCGCCAGCAGCCCCCGGACAGGGTTTGGGGATGAGCAGTTCTTC
-,TRBD2,TRBJ2-1,TRBV9,CASSVGTSDEQFF,TGTGCCAGCAGCGTAGGGACTAGCGATGAGCAGTTCTTC
few,-,TRBJ2-5,TRBV7-2,CASSLMTRETQYF,TGTGCCAGCAGCTTAATGACTAGGGAGACCCAGTACTTC
few,TRBD2,TRBJ2-5,TRBV12-5,CASGLYPTSGGQETQYF,TGTGCTAGTGGTTTGTATCCCACTAGCGGGGGACAAGAGACCCAGTACTTC
-,TRBD2,TRBJ2-7,TRBV18,CASRTSGGELRMYEQYF,TGTGCCAGCCGAACTAGCGGGGGGGAACTAAGGATGTACGAGCAGTACTTC
-,-,TRBJ2-1,TRBV7-2,CASSTDTAYNEQFF,TGTGCCAGCAGTACCGATACCGCCTACAATGAGCAGTTCTTC
-,-,TRBJ1-2,TRBV7-2,CASSPWGRHGYTF,TGTGCCAGCAGCCCCTGGGGGCGCCATGGCTACACCTTC
-,-,TRBJ2-5,TRBV7-2,CASSYDWGQETQYF,TGTGCCAGCAGCTACGACTGGGGACAAGAGACCCAGTACTTC
-,-,TRBJ2-3,TRBV10-3,CAISDLRQGQGGDTQYF,TGTGCCATCAGTGACTTACGGCAGGGCCAAGGGGGGGATACGCAGTATTTT
-,-,TRBJ2-7,TRBV15,CAASRATGTPYEQYF,TGTGCCGCCAGCAGAGCTACGGGCACCCCCTACGAGCAGTACTTC
many,TRBD2,TRBJ2-1,TRBV24-1,CATRTSGGIDEQFF,TGTGCCACCCGGACTAGCGGGGGAATCGATGAGCAGTTCTTC
few,-,TRBJ2-1,TRBV7-2,CASSPQGTGNEQFF,TGTGCCAGCAGCCCGCAGGGGACGGGGAATGAGCAGTTCTTC
few,-,TRBJ1-2,TRBV5-5,CASSLQSQANYGYTF,TGTGCCAGCAGCTTGCAGTCTCAGGCAAACTATGGCTACACCTTC
-,-,TRBJ1-2,TRBV10-3,CAISADIFLYGYTF,TGTGCCATCAGTGCGGACATCTTTCTCTATGGCTACACCTTC
-,-,TRBJ2-7,TRBV2,CASTDAPYEQYF,TGTGCCAGCACGGACGCTCCCTACGAGCAGTACTTC
-,-,TRBJ2-7,TRBV5-1,CASRGVYYDEQYF,TGCGCCAGCAGGGGGGTCTACTATGACGAGCAGTACTTC
few,-,TRBJ1-4,TRBV4-2,CASGAGTPGWEKLFF,TGTGCCAGCGGCGCCGGGACACCGGGTTGGGAAAAACTGTTTTTT
few,TRBD1,TRBJ1-2,TRBV4-3,CASSQGQGGYLRGYTF,TGCGCCAGCAGCCAGGGACAGGGAGGCTATTTGCGCGGCTACACCTTC
-,TRBD2,TRBJ2-3,TRBV10-3,CAIYGGGRSTDTQYF,TGTGCCATCTACGGGGGGGGGCGCAGCACAGATACGCAGTATTTT
few,-,TRBJ2-7,TRBV7-2,CASSLVDTTYEQYF,TGTGCCAGCAGCTTAGTGGACACTACCTACGAGCAGTACTTC
-,-,TRBJ2-4,TRBV6-6,CASSAEYIQYF,TGTGCCAGCAGTGCGGAATATATTCAGTACTTC
few,-,TRBJ2-1,TRBV4-2,CASSQDTRGRLDEQFF,TGTGCCAGCAGCCAAGATACGAGGGGGAGATTGGATGAGCAGTTCTTC
few,TRBD2,TRBJ2-1,TRBV5-5,CASSRGLSGLAVYNEQFF,TGTGCCAGCAGCCGGGGGCTATCGGGACTAGCGGTCTACAATGAGCAGTTCTTC
-,TRBD1,TRBJ1-5,TRBV6-2/TRBV6-3,CASSFRGENYQPRHF,TGTGCCAGCAGTTTCAGGGGGGAGAATTATCAGCCCCGGCATTTT
few,-,TRBJ2-4,TRBV4-3,CASSPEKTQGRQNIQYF,TGCGCCAGCAGCCCGGAGAAGACACAGGGGAGGCAAAACATTCAGTACTTC
few,-,TRBJ1-2,TRBV14,CASSLDTINYGYTF,TGTGCCAGCAGCCTGGACACTATCAACTATGGCTACACCTTC
-,-,TRBJ2-3,TRBV10-3,CAISVELADTQYF,TGTGCCATCTCGGTCGAGCTCGCAGATACGCAGTATTTT
-,-,TRBJ2-4,TRBV27,CASSSYDSTAKNIQYF,TGTGCCAGCAGTTCCTATGACAGTACCGCCAAAAACATTCAGTACTTC
-,-,TRBJ1-1,TRBV27,CASSQRGGRNGNTEAFF,TGTGCCAGCAGCCAAAGGGGAGGAAGGAATGGGAACACTGAAGCTTTCTTT
-,TRBD2,TRBJ2-5,TRBV7-2,CASSFQLAGGPFGETQYF,TGTGCCAGCAGCTTCCAACTAGCGGGGGGGCCTTTTGGAGAGACCCAGTACTTC
few,-,TRBJ1-5,TRBV3-1,CASSQDYRGNQPQHF,TGTGCCAGCAGCCAAGACTACAGGGGCAATCAGCCCCAGCATTTT
-,-,TRBJ1-1,TRBV7-2,CASSLGRRDSHTEAFF,TGTGCCAGCAGTCTCGGCCGAAGAGACAGCCACACTGAAGCTTTCTTT
few,TRBD1,TRBJ1-2,TRBV4-1,CASSRFLFRRTGGIKDGYTF,TGCGCCAGCAGCAGATTCTTGTTTCGGAGGACAGGGGGCATCAAGGATGGCTACACCTTC
few,-,TRBJ1-2,TRBV11-2,CASSLEGARYTF,TGTGCCAGCAGCTTAGAAGGGGCAAGGTACACCTTC
few,-,TRBJ1-1,TRBV20-1,CSARERRANTEAFF,TGCAGTGCTAGAGAAAGAAGGGCGAACACTGAAGCTTTCTTT
-,-,TRBJ2-3,TRBV18,CASSPPSSGIDTQYF,TGTGCCAGCTCACCGCCTAGCTCGGGTATAGATACGCAGTATTTT
-,-,TRBJ2-1,TRBV6-2/TRBV6-3,CASSYLTNRLASPPEQFF,TGTGCCAGCAGTTACCTAACGAACAGGTTAGCCTCACCCCCGGAGCAGTTCTTC
few,-,TRBJ2-5,TRBV20-1,CSPEGWNRLGLETQYF,TGCAGTCCCGAGGGGTGGAATCGGCTGGGGCTAGAGACCCAGTACTTC
-,TRBD1,TRBJ1-4,TRBV5-1,CASSLDGTEGEKLFF,TGTGCCAGCAGCTTAGATGGGACAGAAGGTGAAAAACTGTTTTTT
-,-,TRBJ1-4,TRBV7-2,CASSLGGRANEKLFF,TGTGCCAGCAGCTTGGGCGGGCGGGCCAATGAAAAACTGTTTTTT
few,-,TRBJ2-3,TRBV29-1,CSVKIKLTDTQYF,TGCAGCGTCAAGATAAAGCTCACAGATACGCAGTATTTT
-,-,TRBJ2-4,TRBV20-1,CSSGDPFYNEQYF,TGCAGTTCGGGGGACCCCTTTTACAATGAGCAGTACTTC
-,-,TRBJ1-2,TRBV29-1,CSVEFPENYGYTF,TGCAGCGTTGAGTTCCCGGAAAACTATGGCTACACCTTC
few,-,TRBJ2-7,TRBV7-9,CASSHAQRDLRKQYF,TGTGCCAGCAGTCACGCGCAAAGGGACTTGCGAAAGCAGTACTTC
-,-,TRBJ1-2,TRBV6-2/TRBV6-3,CASSLNRAESGYTF,TGTGCCAGCTCGCTAAACCGGGCAGAGAGTGGCTACACCTTC
-,-,TRBJ2-2,TRBV6-5,CASRRDGELFF,TGTGCCAGCAGGCGGGACGGGGAGCTGTTTTTT
few,-,TRBJ1-2,TRBV6-4,CASSPGPAGYGYTF,TGTGCCAGCAGTCCCGGGCCCGCGGGCTATGGCTACACCTTC
-,-,TRBJ1-2,TRBV29-1,CSVEETGANYGYTF,TGCAGCGTTGAAGAGACAGGAGCTAACTATGGCTACACCTTC
once,-,TRBJ2-3,TRBV7-2,CATRIGVGTDTRYF,TGTGCCACCCGAATAGGGGTTGGCACAGATACGCGGTATTTT
-,-,TRBJ2-7,TRBV18,CASSLGYLYEQYF,TGTGCCAGCTCACTGGGGTACTTGTACGAGCAGTACTTC
few,-,TRBJ2-3,TRBV12-3/TRBV12-4,CASRANRECTDTQYF,TGTGCCAGCAGGGCGAACAGGGAGTGCACAGATACACAGTATTTT
-,-,TRBJ1-2,TRBV20-1,CSAKRPANYGYTF,TGCAGTGCCAAGCGTCCGGCTAACTATGGCTACACCTTC
-,-,TRBJ1-1,TRBV18,CASSTEGWGTEAFF,TGTGCCAGCTCAACCGAAGGGTGGGGCACTGAAGCTTTCTTT
few,-,TRBJ1-1,TRBV28,CARESFGTEAFF,TGTGCCAGGGAATCGTTCGGGACTGAAGCTTTCTTT
-,TRBD2,TRBJ2-3,TRBV29-1,CSVTIAGSGDTQYF,TGCAGCGTGACTATAGCGGGGTCGGGAGATACGCAGTATTTT
few,-,TRBJ1-6,TRBV7-2,CASSLIGEYSPLHF,TGTGCCAGCAGCTTGATAGGGGAATACTCACCCCTCCACTTT
-,TRBD1,TRBJ2-3,TRBV7-8,CASSLAGQSGFTDTQYF,TGTGCCAGCAGCTTAGCGGGACAGTCAGGGTTTACAGATACGCAGTATTTT